The 19 T cell receptor beta chains below were found in one sample sequenced in a study of shared clonotypes between healthy human individuals. Method: immunoSEQ multiplex PCR; TCRdb's copy keeps in-frame clones and lacks some. This sample has about half a million clones, with more than 75% found just once. Sequenced: PBMCs. All receptors come from a woman aged 35 to 49 in good health. Some clones in this sample may be carry-over from other donors' samples.

V gene TRBV4-1 combines with J gene TRBJ2-5; 7 positions match TRBD2. The CDR3 contains 16 residues. Germline V gives CDR1 MGHRA, CDR2 YSYEKL. Losses at the gene ends were 0 bases for V and 1 base for J; bases not matched to a gene: 5. Here the CDR3 DNA reads TGCGCCAGCAGCCAAGATCTTGGCGGGGGCCAAGAGACCCAGTACTTC. This sequence encodes CASSQDLGGGQETQYF.

V and J are TRBV4-2 and TRBJ1-4, with a weak D call TRBD1 (5 bases). Germline V gives CDR1 LGHNA, CDR2 YNFKEQ. The CDR3 has 18 amino acids. V gave up 3 bases and J gave up 0 bases, with 17 bases separating them. CDR3 loop: CASSHWTLARATNEKLFF. CDR3 bases: TGTGCCAGCAGCCATTGGACATTAGCCAGGGCAACTAATGAAAAACTGTTTTTT.

The chain employs TRBV5-1 and TRBJ2-7, with 7 bases aligning to TRBD2. With 4 bases clipped from V and 2 bases from J, the junction kept 3 bases outside the gene matches. Germline V gene data show CDR1 as SGHRS and CDR2 as YFSETQ. This CDR3 region has 13 residues. CDR3 nucleotide sequence: TGCGCCAGCAGCGCTAGCGGAACCTACGAGCAGTACTTC. It translates to CASSASGTYEQYF.

The rearrangement joins TRBV5-6 to TRBJ2-3, with D perhaps TRBD2 (6 bases). V lost 0 bases, J lost 2 bases, and 16 bases lay in between. The germline CDR1 and CDR2 sequences are SGHDT and YYEEEE. The CDR3 is 17 residues long. CDR3 loop: CASSLGTGAFPTDTQYF. CDR3 nucleotides: TGTGCCAGCAGCTTGGGGACGGGAGCTTTCCCCACAGATACGCAGTATTTT. Based on the CDR3 plus reference TRBV5-6 and TRBJ2-3, the full variable domain is DAGVTQSPTHLIKTRGQQVTLRCSPKSGHDTVSWYQQALGQGPQFIFQYYEEEERQRGNFPDRFSGHQFPNYSSELNVNALLLGDSALYLCASSLGTGAFPTDTQYFGPGTRLTVL.

The chain carries TRBV7-3 and TRBJ2-3, with TRBD1 matching over 8 bases. Germline V gives CDR1 SGHTA, CDR2 FQGTGA. The CDR3 is made up of 15 amino acids. V dropped 5 bases and J dropped 2; count of bases not matched to a gene: 6. The CDR3 sequence: CASSLGTGPTDTQYF. The CDR3 coding sequence is TGTGCCAGCAGCCTAGGGACAGGCCCCACAGATACGCAGTATTTT.

The chain combines TRBV4-1 with TRBJ1-4; 7 bases are a match to TRBD1. The V segment lost 0 bases and the J segment 6 bases; nucleotides outside the gene matches: 10. Germline loops: CDR1 MGHRA, CDR2 YSYEKL. The CDR3 is made up of 17 amino acids. This chain's CDR3 is CASSQEEGGGGDEKLFF. In DNA form, the CDR3 reads TGCGCCAGCAGCCAAGAAGAAGGGGGAGGGGGCGATGAAAAACTGTTTTTT.

In this sample, this clone turned up once. The rearrangement links TRBV2 to TRBJ2-5; D ambiguous. The V gene's germline CDR1 is SNHLY and CDR2 FYNNEI. The CDR3 is 13 residues long. Trimming shortened V by 5 bases and J by 0 bases, and 7 bases separated the two germline ends. CDR3 DNA sequence: TGTGCCAGCAGTTTGGGCTACCAAGAGACCCAGTACTTC. It codes for CASSLGYQETQYF.

Here the CDR3 DNA reads TGTGCCAGCAGTGAACAGAACACTGAAGCTTTCTTT. This translates into CASSEQNTEAFF. This chain connects TRBV2 to TRBJ1-1, with D unresolved. Germline-derived CDR1 and CDR2 are SNHLY and FYNNEI. The CDR3 contains 12 residues. V lost 2 bases and J lost 1, with 2 bases in between.

The V gene is TRBV9, the J gene TRBJ2-1; D is tentatively TRBD1 or TRBD2 (5 bases each). Germline CDR1 reads SGDLS; CDR2 reads YYNGEE. The germline V and J ends were trimmed by 4 bases and 3 bases, with 17 bases remaining between them. The CDR3 is 16 amino acids. CDR3 coding DNA: TGTGCCAGCAGCCCCCCCGGGACGGAGAACTACAATGAGCAGTTCTTC. Amino acids: CASSPPGTENYNEQFF.

Here the CDR3 DNA reads TGTGCCAGTAGTTACCCGCAGGCACCCCAGCATTTT. It specifies CASSYPQAPQHF. The V call is TRBV19, the J call TRBJ1-5; no firm D call. The CDR3 is made up of 12 amino acids. Trimming left V 5 bases short and J 10 bases short, with 12 bases between. Germline loops: CDR1 LNHDA, CDR2 SQIVND (reference sequence).

This clone has a single count. The rearrangement joins TRBV6-5 to TRBJ1-1; D not certain. Trimming removed 7 bases from V and 4 bases from J, with 13 bases in between. The CDR3 runs 13 residues. The germline CDR1 and CDR2 sequences are MNHEY and SVGAGI. CDR3 sequence: CASNPPGFTEAFF. The CDR3 DNA is TGTGCCAGCAACCCTCCGGGATTCACTGAAGCTTTCTTT.

The chain recombines TRBV21-1 with TRBJ2-1; TRBD2 was called by the table and not checked on the DNA. TRBV21-1 is labeled a pseudogene. The CDR3 runs 16 residues. CDR3 sequence reads: CASSISGTHSYNEQFF. CDR3 coding DNA: TGTGCCAGCAGCATTTCCGGGACTCACTCCTACAATGAGCAGTTCTTC.

The chain combines TRBV6-1 with TRBJ2-7, with TRBD2 identical over 8 bases. Germline V CDR1 and CDR2: MNHNS, SASEGT. V lost 3 bases, J lost 2 bases, and 3 bases stayed unmatched. CDR3 length equals 14 residues. The CDR3 DNA is TGTGCCAGCAGTGAGGACGGGAGGGCCTACGAGCAGTACTTC. Translation gives CASSEDGRAYEQYF.

The CDR3 reads CASTWGAGGDGELFF. CDR3 DNA: TGTGCCAGCACCTGGGGAGCGGGAGGGGACGGGGAGCTGTTTTTT. V gene TRBV7-9 combines with J gene TRBJ2-2, with TRBD2 identical over 10 bases. The CDR3 sequence is 15 residues long. The J segment lost 7 bases and the V segment lost 7 bases, leaving 9 bases of the junction unmatched. Germline V lookup: CDR1 SEHNR, CDR2 FQNEAQ (reference sequence).

V gene TRBV9 combines with J gene TRBJ2-1; 7 nucleotides align to TRBD2. The CDR3 loop spans 16 amino acids. Germline CDR1 reads SGDLS; CDR2 reads YYNGEE. The V segment lost 0 bases and the J segment 4 bases; nucleotides outside the gene matches: 7. The CDR3 loop is CASSVGSGNGYNEQFF. The CDR3 coding sequence is TGTGCCAGCAGCGTAGGAAGCGGGAATGGATACAATGAGCAGTTCTTC.

The chain couples TRBV4-3 to TRBJ2-7; no clear D. Trimming pared 0 bases from V and 0 bases from J, leaving 6 bases between. The CDR3 totals 14 residues. Germline values: CDR1 LGHNA, CDR2 YSLEER. Here the CDR3 reads CASSQDASSYEQYF. The CDR3 nucleotides read TGCGCCAGCAGCCAAGACGCTAGCTCCTACGAGCAGTACTTC.

This clone appeared once. The CDR3 DNA reads TGTGCCAGCAGACGAAGATCCGGGACAGGGTCCTACGAGCAGTACTTC. It translates to CASRRRSGTGSYEQYF. This chain links TRBV2 with TRBJ2-7; TRBD1 agrees at 9 bases. The J segment lost 1 base and the V segment lost 6 bases, leaving 10 bases of the junction unmatched. This CDR3 is 16 amino acids long. CDR1 is SNHLY and CDR2 is FYNNEI in the germline V gene.

V is TRBV19 and J is TRBJ1-4, with 9 bases fitting TRBD1. The CDR3 is 14 amino acids. CDR1 is LNHDA and CDR2 is SQIVND in the germline V gene (reference sequence). V was clipped by 5 bases and J by 8 bases; unmatched bases: 6. CDR3 amino acids: CASSSGQGIEKLFF. The DNA for the CDR3 is TGTGCCAGTAGTTCAGGACAGGGGATAGAAAAACTGTTTTTT.

This clone was detected only a few times. This rearrangement joins TRBV9 to TRBJ1-2; TRBD1 agrees at 7 bases. Germline loops: CDR1 SGDLS, CDR2 YYNGEE. This CDR3 spans 17 amino acids. J lost 4 bases, V lost 0 bases, and 12 bases had no gene match. The CDR3 DNA sequence: TGTGCCAGCAGCGTAGCTCCGGGACAGAACGTCCCCTATGGCTACACCTTC. This translates into CASSVAPGQNVPYGYTF.